Presented here are 3 T cell receptor beta chains from one specimen sequenced in a study of cytomegalovirus exposure and HLA in healthy donors. Primers included in the PCR were 60 Vbeta and 13 Jbeta primers. TCRdb's copy holds only in-frame clones and misses some; the assay was immunoSEQ multiplex PCR. Of about 130,000 clones in the sample, roughly 18% were seen once. Sequencing input: PBMCs. The receptors originated from a female donor in good health and CMV-seropositive.

CDR3 in DNA: TGTGCCACTTCGGGACAGGGGGCGCGAAATACGCAGTATTTT. This encodes CATSGQGARNTQYF. The chain recombines TRBV10-3 with TRBJ2-3; 12 bases match TRBD1. Germline CDR1 reads ENHRY; CDR2 reads SYGVKD. The ends lost 10 bases at V and 7 bases at J; junction bases unmatched: 9. The CDR3 has 14 residues.

The rearrangement joins TRBV9 to TRBJ2-7; 10 positions match TRBD2. V was clipped by 0 bases and J by 6 bases; unmatched bases: 6. This CDR3 has 15 residues. CDR1 and CDR2 from the germline V gene are SGDLS and YYNGEE. The CDR3 DNA is TGTGCCAGCAGCGTAGGACGAGCGGGGGGGGGCGAGCAGTACTTC. It codes for CASSVGRAGGGEQYF. Full variable domain (missing parts from reference TRBV9 and TRBJ2-7): DSGVTQTPKHLITATGQRVTLRCSPRSGDLSVYWYQQSLDQGLQFLIQYYNGEERAKGNILERFSAQQFPDLHSELNLSSLELGDSALYFCASSVGRAGGGEQYFGPGTRLTVT.

In this sample, this clone turned up a few times. The chain links TRBV19 to TRBJ2-5; 7 bases agree with TRBD2. Looked up from germline, CDR1 is LNHDA and CDR2 is SQIVND (reference sequence). V was clipped by 3 bases and J by 5 bases; unmatched bases: 12. This CDR3 contains 16 residues. The CDR3 nucleotides read TGTGCCAGTAGTATCGGGGGAGGGTTCGGTTGGGAGACCCAGTACTTC. This codes for CASSIGGGFGWETQYF.